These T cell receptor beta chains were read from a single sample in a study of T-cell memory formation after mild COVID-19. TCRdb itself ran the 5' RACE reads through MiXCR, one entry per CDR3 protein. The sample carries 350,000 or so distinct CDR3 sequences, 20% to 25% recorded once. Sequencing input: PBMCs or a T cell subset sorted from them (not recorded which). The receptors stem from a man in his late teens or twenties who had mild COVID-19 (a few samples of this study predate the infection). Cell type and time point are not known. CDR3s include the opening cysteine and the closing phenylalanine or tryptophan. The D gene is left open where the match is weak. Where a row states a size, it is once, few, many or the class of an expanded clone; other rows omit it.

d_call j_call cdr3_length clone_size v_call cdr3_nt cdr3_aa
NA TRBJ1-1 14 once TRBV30 TGTGCCTCCGTTGACGTTTTGGCGAACACTGAAGCTTTCTTT CASVDVLANTEAFF
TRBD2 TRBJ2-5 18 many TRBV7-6 TGTGCCAGCAGCTTAGCCTCTAGCGGGGGGCCGAAGCAAGAGACCCAGTACTTC CASSLASSGGPKQETQYF
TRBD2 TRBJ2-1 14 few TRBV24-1 TGTGCCACAGGTAGCGGGGGGATCTACAATGAGCAGTTCTTC CATGSGGIYNEQFF
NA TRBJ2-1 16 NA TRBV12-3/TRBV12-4 TGTGCCAGCAGTTTAAGACGAAGCGGACCCCAATATGAGCAGTTCTTC CASSLRRSGPQYEQFF
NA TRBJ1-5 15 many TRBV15 TGTGCCACCAGCAGAGATCAAGGACGCAATCAGCCCCAGCATTTT CATSRDQGRNQPQHF
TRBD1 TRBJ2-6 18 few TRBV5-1 TGCGCCAGCAGCTTGGCCGGGACAGGGCACTCTGGGGCCAACGTCCTGACTTTC CASSLAGTGHSGANVLTF
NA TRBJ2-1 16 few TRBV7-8 TGTGCCAGCAGCGCCACGACTAGAAGCTCCTACAATGAGCAGTTCTTC CASSATTRSSYNEQFF
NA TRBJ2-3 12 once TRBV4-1 TGCGCCAGCAGCCCGAACCGGGATACGCAGTATTTT CASSPNRDTQYF
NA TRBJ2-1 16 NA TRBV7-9 TGTGCCAGCAGCTCACCAGTGGATCTCTCCTACAATGAGCAGTTCTTC CASSSPVDLSYNEQFF
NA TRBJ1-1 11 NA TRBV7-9 TGTGCCAGCAGCGGGGACGCTGAAGCTTTCTTT CASSGDAEAFF
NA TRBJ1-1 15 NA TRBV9 TGTGCCAGCAGCGCACAGGACCGACCGAACACTGAAGCTTTCTTT CASSAQDRPNTEAFF
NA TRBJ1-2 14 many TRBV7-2 TGTGCCAGCAGCCCTGATGGAGCTACCTATGGCTACACCTTC CASSPDGATYGYTF
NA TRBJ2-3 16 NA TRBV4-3 TGCGCCAGCAGCCAAGCTTGGGGGGTCGGCACAGATACGCAGTATTTT CASSQAWGVGTDTQYF
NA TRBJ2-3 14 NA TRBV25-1 TGTGCCAGCAGTGAACCCCAGGGTCTGGATACGCAGTATTTT CASSEPQGLDTQYF
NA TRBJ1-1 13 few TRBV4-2 TGTGCCAGCAGCCGCCGGATGAACACTGAAGCTTTCTTT CASSRRMNTEAFF
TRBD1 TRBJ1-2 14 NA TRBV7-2 TGTGCCAGCAGCTCCGGACAGGGCCGCTATGGCTACACCTTC CASSSGQGRYGYTF
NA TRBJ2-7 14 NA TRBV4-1 TGCGCCAGCAGCCGCGGGACGGTCGCCTACGAGCAGTACTTC CASSRGTVAYEQYF
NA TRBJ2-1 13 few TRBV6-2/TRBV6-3 TGTGCCAGCAGCTACCGGGCCATCAATGAGCAGTTCTTC CASSYRAINEQFF
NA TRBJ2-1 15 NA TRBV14 TGTGCCAGCAGCCAAGAAAAGGGTGGCTACAATGAGCAGTTCTTC CASSQEKGGYNEQFF
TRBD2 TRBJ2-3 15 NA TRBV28 TGTGCCAGCAGATCCCCGGGACTAGAGACAGATACGCAGTATTTT CASRSPGLETDTQYF
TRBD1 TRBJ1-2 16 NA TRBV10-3 TGTGCCATCAGTGATTCGAGACAGGGAGAATTTGGTGGCTACACCTTC CAISDSRQGEFGGYTF
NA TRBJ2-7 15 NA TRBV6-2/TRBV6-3 TGTGCCAGCAGCCGAGCCGCCGGACCGTCGGTCGAGCAGTACTTC CASSRAAGPSVEQYF
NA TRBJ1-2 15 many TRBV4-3 TGCGCCAGCAGCCAAGCGAACCTCGGCGACGGCGGCTACACCTTC CASSQANLGDGGYTF
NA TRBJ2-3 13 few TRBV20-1 TGCAGTGCCCCGGGACCCTACACAGATACGCAGTATTTT CSAPGPYTDTQYF
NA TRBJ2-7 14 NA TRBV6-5 TGTGCCAGCAGTTACACATGGCAGCCAAACGAGCAGTACTTC CASSYTWQPNEQYF
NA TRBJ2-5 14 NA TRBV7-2 TGTGCCAGCAGCCAACAGGGCAGCCAAGAGACCCAGTACTTC CASSQQGSQETQYF
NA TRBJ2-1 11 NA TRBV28 TGTGCCAGCACGGGCGGTAGGGCGCAGTTCTTC CASTGGRAQFF
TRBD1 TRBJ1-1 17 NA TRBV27 TGTGCCAGCAGATTCAGAGGGACAGGGGAGGCAGCCACTGAAGCTTTCTTT CASRFRGTGEAATEAFF
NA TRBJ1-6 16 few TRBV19 TGTGCCAGTAGTAGGGATCTACCCTCGGGTAATTCACCCCTCCACTTT CASSRDLPSGNSPLHF
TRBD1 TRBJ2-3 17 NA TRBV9 TGTGCCAGCAGCGTGAGTACCGGGACAGGGGTAGCAGATACGCAGTATTTT CASSVSTGTGVADTQYF
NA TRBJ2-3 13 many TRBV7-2 TGTGCCAGCTCACAGGGCGGGAATCGTGCGCAGTATTTT CASSQGGNRAQYF
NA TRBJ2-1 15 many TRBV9 TGTGCCAGCAGTCCCTGGCGGGGAAACTACAATGAGCAGTTCTTC CASSPWRGNYNEQFF
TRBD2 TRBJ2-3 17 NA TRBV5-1 TGCGCCAGCAGCTTTGGCCCGGGACTAGCGGACACAGATACGCAGTATTTT CASSFGPGLADTDTQYF
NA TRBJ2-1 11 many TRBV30 TGTGCCTGGAGTGTAAGGGGGGCCGCGTTCTTC CAWSVRGAAFF
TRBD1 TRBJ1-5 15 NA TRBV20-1 TGCAGTACAAGACAGGGAGGAATAGGCAATCAGCCCCAGCATTTT CSTRQGGIGNQPQHF
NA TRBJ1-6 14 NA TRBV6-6 TGTGCCAGCAGTTCGGGTACCGTTAATTCACCCCTCCACTTT CASSSGTVNSPLHF
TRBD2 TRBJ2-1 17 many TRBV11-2 TGTGCCAGCAGCTCAGGACTAGCGGGGCGTTCCTACAATGAGCAGTTCTTC CASSSGLAGRSYNEQFF
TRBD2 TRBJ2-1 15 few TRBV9 TGTGCCAGCAGCGTAGAAGCTAGCGGGGGAGGGGAGCAGTTCTTC CASSVEASGGGEQFF
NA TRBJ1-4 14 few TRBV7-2 TGTGCCAGCAGCTTCCGGGACAAGGGTGAAAAACTGTTTTTT CASSFRDKGEKLFF
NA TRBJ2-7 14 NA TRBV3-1 TGTGCCAGCAGCCAACCCTACAGGGCCCACGAGCAGTACTTC CASSQPYRAHEQYF
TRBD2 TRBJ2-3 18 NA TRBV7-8 TGTGCCAGCAGCTTAGTAGTGGGACTAGTTGGGGGCACAGATACGCAGTATTTT CASSLVVGLVGGTDTQYF
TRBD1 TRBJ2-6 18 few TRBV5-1 TGCGCCAGCAGCCCCGGGACAGGGAGTGCTCGTGGGGCCAACGTCCTGACTTTC CASSPGTGSARGANVLTF
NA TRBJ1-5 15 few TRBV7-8 TGTGCCAGCAGCCCAGGTATAGGTAGCAATCAGCCCCAGCATTTT CASSPGIGSNQPQHF
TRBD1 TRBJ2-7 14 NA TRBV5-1 TGCGCCAGCAGCTCTAGACAGGGGGCATTCGAGCAGTACTTC CASSSRQGAFEQYF
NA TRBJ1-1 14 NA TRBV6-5 TGTGCCAGCAGTTACTCGACCCGGCGGGACGAAGCTTTCTTT CASSYSTRRDEAFF
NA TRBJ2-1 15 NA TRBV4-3 TGCGCCAGCAGCCAAGATTCGGAGGTTCAGATCAAGCAGTTCTTC CASSQDSEVQIKQFF
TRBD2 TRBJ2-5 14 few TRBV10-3 TGTGCCATCAGTGATGGAACTAGCGGAGAGACCCAGTACTTC CAISDGTSGETQYF
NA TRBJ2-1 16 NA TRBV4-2 TGTGCCAGCAGCCAAGATACGGGGGAATCCTACAATGAGCAGTTCTTC CASSQDTGESYNEQFF
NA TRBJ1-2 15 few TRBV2 TGTGCCAGCAGTGTTTACAGGGCGGTTAACTATGGCTACACCTTC CASSVYRAVNYGYTF
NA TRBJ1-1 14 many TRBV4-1 TGCGCCAGCAGGGGCCCGCTTCGGAACACTGAAGCTTTCTTT CASRGPLRNTEAFF
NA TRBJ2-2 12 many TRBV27 TGTGCCAGCAGTTTATTGACCGGGGAGCTGTTTTTT CASSLLTGELFF
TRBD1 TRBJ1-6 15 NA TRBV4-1 TGCGCCAGCAGCCCTGGACAGGGGGTTAGGTCACCCCTCCACTTT CASSPGQGVRSPLHF
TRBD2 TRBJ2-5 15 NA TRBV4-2 TGTGCCAGCAGCCAAGATAGCGGGGGGGTAGAGACCCAGTACTTC CASSQDSGGVETQYF